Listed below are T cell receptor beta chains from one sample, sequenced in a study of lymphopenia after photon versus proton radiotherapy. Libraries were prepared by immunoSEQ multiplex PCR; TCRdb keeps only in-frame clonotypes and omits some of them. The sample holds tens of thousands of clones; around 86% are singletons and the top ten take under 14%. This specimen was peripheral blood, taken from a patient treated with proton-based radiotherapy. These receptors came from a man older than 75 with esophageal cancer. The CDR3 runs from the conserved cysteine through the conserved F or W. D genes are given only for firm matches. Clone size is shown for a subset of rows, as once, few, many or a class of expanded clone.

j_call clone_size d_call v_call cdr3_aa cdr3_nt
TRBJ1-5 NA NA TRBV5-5 CASSLSGADQPQHF TGTGCCAGCAGCTTGTCAGGGGCCGATCAGCCCCAGCATTTT
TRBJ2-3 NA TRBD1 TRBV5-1 CASSWGQGARDTQYF TGCGCCAGCAGCTGGGGACAGGGGGCGAGGGATACGCAGTATTTT
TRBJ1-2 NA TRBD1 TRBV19 CASSIDRVGVSYTF TGTGCCAGTAGTATCGACAGGGTCGGAGTTAGCTACACCTTC
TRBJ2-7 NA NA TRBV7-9 CASSLGRLSYEQYF TGTGCCAGCAGCTTGGGCAGGCTATCCTACGAGCAGTACTTC
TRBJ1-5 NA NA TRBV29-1 CSHSEGVGQPQHF TGCAGCCACTCGGAGGGGGTTGGTCAGCCCCAGCATTTT
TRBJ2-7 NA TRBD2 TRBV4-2 CASSQDFDPGLAGGVSYEQYF TGTGCCAGCAGCCAAGACTTCGACCCGGGACTAGCGGGGGGAGTCTCCTACGAGCAGTACTTC
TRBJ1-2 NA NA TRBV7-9 CASSSYLGHPYGYTF TGTGCCAGCAGCTCTTACTTGGGACACCCCTATGGCTACACCTTC
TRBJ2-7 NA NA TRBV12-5 CASGLPYSNSYEQYF TGTGCTAGTGGTTTGCCCTACAGTAACTCCTACGAGCAGTACTTC
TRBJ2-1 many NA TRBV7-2 CASSTYREGEQFF TGTGCCAGCAGCACCTACAGGGAAGGGGAGCAGTTCTTC
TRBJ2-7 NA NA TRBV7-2 CASSLVSGAYEQYF TGTGCCAGCAGCTTAGTTTCAGGGGCATACGAGCAGTACTTC
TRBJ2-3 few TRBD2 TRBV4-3 CASTQRLAGGRLDTQYF TGCGCCAGCACCCAAAGACTAGCGGGAGGGCGGTTGGATACGCAGTATTTT
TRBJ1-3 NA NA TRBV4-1 CASSHYREAGNTIYF TGCGCCAGCAGCCATTACAGGGAAGCTGGAAACACCATATATTTT
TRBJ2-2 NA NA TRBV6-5 CASSPPAGNTGELFF TGTGCCAGCAGTCCCCCGGCGGGGAACACCGGGGAGCTGTTTTTT
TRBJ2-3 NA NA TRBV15 CATSRDGTSTDTQYF TGTGCCACCAGCAGAGACGGGACTAGCACAGATACGCAGTATTTT
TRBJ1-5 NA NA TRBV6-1 CATIGWPLTQHF TGTGCCACTATTGGGTGGCCCCTGACCCAGCATTTT
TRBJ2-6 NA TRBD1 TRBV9 CASSVLFHKTGTGQAGANVLTF TGTGCCAGCAGCGTATTGTTCCACAAAACTGGGACAGGTCAAGCAGGGGCCAACGTCCTGACTTTC
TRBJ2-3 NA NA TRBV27 CASSPLDSTDTQYF TGTGCCAGCAGTCCATTAGATAGCACAGATACGCAGTATTTT
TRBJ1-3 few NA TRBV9 CASSSLLSGNTIYF TGTGCCAGCAGCAGCCTTCTCTCTGGAAACACCATATATTTT
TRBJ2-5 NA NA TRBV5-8 CASSPRGRGQETQYF TGTGCCAGCAGCCCCCGAGGTAGAGGCCAAGAGACCCAGTACTTC
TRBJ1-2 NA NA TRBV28 CASSPARRDNYGYTF TGTGCCAGCAGTCCTGCCCGCCGGGATAACTATGGCTACACCTTC
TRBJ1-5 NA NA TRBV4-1 CASSSTRQVLQPQHF TGCGCCAGCAGCAGCACACGACAGGTACTTCAGCCCCAGCATTTT
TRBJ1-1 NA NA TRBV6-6 CASSWGVTRIF TGTGCCAGCAGTTGGGGCGTAACAAGGATTTTT
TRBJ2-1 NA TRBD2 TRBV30 CAWSVTSASYNEQFF TGTGCCTGGAGTGTGACTAGCGCTTCCTACAATGAGCAGTTCTTC
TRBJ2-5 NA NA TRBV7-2 CASSPGTRKETQYF TGTGCCAGCAGCCCCGGGACTCGGAAAGAGACCCAGTACTTC
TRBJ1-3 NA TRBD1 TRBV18 CASSQPSGTGGNTIYF TGTGCCAGCTCACAACCGTCCGGGACAGGGGGAAACACCATATATTTT
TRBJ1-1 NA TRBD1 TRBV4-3 CASSLYRGDTEAFF TGCGCCAGCAGCCTCTACAGGGGAGACACTGAAGCTTTCTTT
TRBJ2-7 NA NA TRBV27 CASYSQRSYEQYF TGTGCCAGCTACTCTCAGCGGTCCTACGAGCAGTACTTC
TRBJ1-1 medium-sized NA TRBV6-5 CASSYDGSTEAFF TGTGCCAGCAGTTACGATGGGAGTACTGAAGCTTTCTTT
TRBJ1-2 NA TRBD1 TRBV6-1 CASSARDRVLLSNGYTF TGTGCCAGCAGTGCCCGGGACAGGGTCCTTCTTTCGAATGGCTACACCTTC
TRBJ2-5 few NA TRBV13 CASSSDGTLKETQYF TGTGCCAGCAGCTCCGACGGAACTCTTAAAGAGACCCAGTACTTC
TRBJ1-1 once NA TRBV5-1 CASSLDAANTEAFF TGCGCCAGCAGCTTGGATGCAGCGAACACTGAAGCTTTCTTT
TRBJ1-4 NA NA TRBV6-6 CASSYPRGNEKLFF TGTGCCAGCAGTTACCCCCGGGGGAATGAAAAACTGTTTTTT
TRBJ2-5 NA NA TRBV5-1 CASSPGTLRAETQYF TGCGCCAGCAGCCCCGGGACATTGAGGGCGGAGACCCAGTACTTC
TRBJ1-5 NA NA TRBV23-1 CASSQTQGSNQPQHF TGCGCCAGCAGTCAGACACAGGGTAGCAATCAGCCCCAGCATTTT
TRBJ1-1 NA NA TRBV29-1 CSVEDRGSLNTEAFF TGCAGCGTTGAAGATAGGGGCAGTTTGAACACTGAAGCTTTCTTT
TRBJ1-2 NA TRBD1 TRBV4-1 CASSQVGQGAYGYTF TGCGCCAGCAGCCAAGTTGGACAGGGAGCCTATGGCTACACCTTC